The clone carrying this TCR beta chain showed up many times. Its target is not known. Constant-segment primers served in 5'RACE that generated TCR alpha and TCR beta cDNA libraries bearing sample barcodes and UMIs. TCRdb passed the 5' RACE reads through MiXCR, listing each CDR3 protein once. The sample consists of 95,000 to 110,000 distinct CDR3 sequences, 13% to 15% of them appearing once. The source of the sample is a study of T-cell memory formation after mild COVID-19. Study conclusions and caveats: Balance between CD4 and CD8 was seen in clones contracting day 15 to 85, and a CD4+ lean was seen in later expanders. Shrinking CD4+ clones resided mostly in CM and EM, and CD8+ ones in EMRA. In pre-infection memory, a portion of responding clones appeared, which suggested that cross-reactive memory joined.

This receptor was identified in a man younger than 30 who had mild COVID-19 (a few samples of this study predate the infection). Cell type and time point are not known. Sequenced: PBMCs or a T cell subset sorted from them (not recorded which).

CDR3 sequence reads: CASSPGGVGSYEQYF. In DNA form, the CDR3 reads TGTGCCAGCAGTCCTGGCGGGGTCGGCTCCTACGAGCAGTACTTC. The chain combines TRBV12-3 or TRBV12-4 with TRBJ2-7, with D possibly being TRBD2 (6 bases). The V and J ends lost 5 bases and 0 bases respectively, with 14 bases between them. The length of the CDR3 is 15 residues.